The T cell receptor (beta chain) described here comes from a study of control samples from healthy donors and cancer patients. Trimming shortened V by 5 bases and J by 1 base, and 14 bases separated the two germline ends. The germline V gene has CDR1 MNHNY and CDR2 SVGAGI (reference sequence). This CDR3 region has 15 residues. The method was immunoSEQ multiplex PCR; TCRdb's version includes in-frame clones alone and lacks a portion of them. The sample lists 230,000 or so clones; over 90% were seen once. The clonotype was recovered from a man aged 50 or older in good health. The rearrangement joins TRBV6-6 to TRBJ1-1, with D possibly TRBD1 on 5 matching bases. The specimen was blood. The CDR3: CASSPPGRKNTEAFF. CDR3 nucleotide sequence: TGTGCCAGCAGTCCCCCGGGACGAAAGAACACTGAAGCTTTCTTT.